The clone carrying this T cell receptor beta chain was counted once. This specimen comes from a study of cytomegalovirus exposure and HLA in healthy donors. CDR3 length equals 14 residues. Trimming removed 6 bases at V and 4 bases at J, with 14 bases between. CDR1 and CDR2 from the germline V gene are LGHNT and FRNRAP. Primers: 60 Vbeta forward and 13 Jbeta reverse. TCRdb keeps only in-frame clones here, not all; method: immunoSEQ multiplex PCR. This table has some 160,000 clones, 84% appearing once. The sample was PBMCs. This chain joins TRBV12-5 and TRBJ2-3, with a possible D match to TRBD1 (5 bases). This TCR was sampled from a boy aged 2 to 9 in good health and CMV-seronegative. For the CDR3, the DNA is TGTGCTAGTGGCCCCAGGGCAGCCCCAGATACGCAGTATTTT. It encodes CASGPRAAPDTQYF.